This entry lists 16 T cell receptor beta chains sequenced from one sample in a study of CD8+CD57+ T cells in acquired aplastic anemia. Genomic DNA acted as the template from which TCR beta VDJ combination and CDR3 sequence profiling were carried out. TCRdb fed the reads into MiXCR, producing one record per CDR3 protein. Counted here are about 120,000 distinct CDR3 sequences, about 60% occurring once; the ten biggest clones make up about 31%. Patients chosen for sequencing had CD8+CD57+ cells that had expanded, as shown by flow cytometry. Sequenced material: sorted CD4+, CD8+, or CD8+CD57+ T cells (not recorded which) from PBMCs. Receptor source: a human donor with aplastic anemia.

As concerns this clonotype: Mismatch with germline at one junction end may stem from a read error. The rearrangement links TRBV24-1 to TRBJ2-6; 10 bases match TRBD1. This CDR3 is 15 amino acids long. Germline lookup yields CDR1 KGHDR and CDR2 SFDVKD. As DNA, the CDR3 is TGTGCCAGCAGTACGGGGACAGGGGCCCTTCGCATCCTGACTTTC. Its protein is CASSTGTGALRILTF.

This clonotype showed up just a few times. The chain has TRBV10-3 and TRBJ1-1, with a possible D match to TRBD1 (5 bases). Per the germline V gene, CDR1 is ENHRY and CDR2 is SYGVKD. Trimming took 6 bases from V and 7 from J, leaving 21 bases between them. CDR3 length: 15 residues. The CDR3 sequence: CAISQRGGDRVEAFF. CDR3 bases: TGTGCCATCAGCCAAAGGGGAGGGGATCGGGTTGAAGCTTTCTTT.

The chain uses TRBV25-1 and TRBJ2-2, with D maybe TRBD2 (6 bases). Trimming cost V 8 bases and J 6 bases, with 19 bases left between them. Looked up from germline, CDR1 is MGHDK and CDR2 is SYGVNS. This CDR3 has 15 amino acids. The CDR3 DNA reads TGTGCCAGCGCTTCGGGTATCGGGAGCGCCGGGGAGCTGTTTTTT. It specifies CASASGIGSAGELFF. The variable domain in full, with the rest retrieved from reference TRBV25-1 and TRBJ2-2, is EADIYQTPRYLVIGTGKKITLECSQTMGHDKMYWYQQDPGMELHLIHYSYGVNSTEKGDLSSESTVSRIRTEHFPLTLESARPSHTSQYLCASASGIGSAGELFFGEGSRLTVL.

A few counts support this clonotype. V is TRBV10-2 and J is TRBJ2-3; 11 nucleotides agree with TRBD2. V lost 4 bases and J lost 2; bases outside the gene matches: 8. CDR3 size: 17 residues. The germline CDR1 and CDR2 sequences are WSHSY and SAAADI. CDR3 sequence (DNA): TGCGCCAGCAGTGCTACACTAGCGGGAGTATACACAGATACGCAGTATTTT. It codes for CASSATLAGVYTDTQYF.

The chain recombines TRBV9 with TRBJ1-6, with D tentatively TRBD1 (5 bases). The CDR3 has 17 amino acids. Trimming removed 4 bases from V and 14 bases from J, with 28 bases in between. Germline V gene data show CDR1 as SGDLS and CDR2 as YYNGEE. CDR3 sequence (DNA): TGTGCCAGCAGCCTATCCCCCGGGACGCCTCCTTTGCGATCCCTCCACTTT. The encoded protein is CASSLSPGTPPLRSLHF.

The sample holds many counts of this clonotype. J is TRBJ2-2 and V is TRBV11-2, with 10 bases fitting TRBD2. The CDR3 sequence is 18 residues long. Trimming at V came to 0 bases and at J to 8 bases, leaving 12 bases not matched to a gene. Germline CDR1 is SGHAT and CDR2 is FQNNGV. CDR3 sequence: CASSLELAGYSQGGELFF. The CDR3 DNA is TGTGCCAGCAGCTTAGAACTAGCGGGATACTCCCAGGGTGGGGAGCTGTTTTTT.

The J gene is TRBJ2-3, the V gene TRBV24-1; possible D gene TRBD2, 5 bases. The CDR3 contains 14 residues. The V gene's germline CDR1 is KGHDR and CDR2 SFDVKD. V was cut by 4 bases and J by 2 bases, with 9 bases left in between. The CDR3, as DNA: TGTGCCACCAGTGAGCGGGCGGCCACAGATACGCAGTATTTT. This encodes CATSERAATDTQYF.

This sequence joins TRBV7-6 and TRBJ2-1; 13 bases agree with TRBD2. CDR3 size: 14 residues. V trimming: 5 bases; J trimming: 15 bases; junction bases outside the gene matches: 10. Germline V gene sequence: CDR1 SGHVS, CDR2 FNYEAQ. The CDR3 bases are TGTGCCAGCAGCGTTACTAGCGGGAGGGCTCTGACGTTCTTC. This translates into CASSVTSGRALTFF.

A single count supports this clonotype. This chain links TRBV6-1 with TRBJ1-4; 7 nucleotides match TRBD1. Germline-derived CDR1 and CDR2 are MNHNS and SASEGT. V was pared by 6 bases and J by 9 bases, with 7 bases of the junction left unmatched. The CDR3 has 13 residues. CDR3 region: CASRRTGDQKLFF. The CDR3 DNA reads as TGTGCCAGCAGACGAACAGGGGACCAAAAACTGTTTTTT.

The V call is TRBV7-9, the J call TRBJ1-1; D not certain. V was pared by 8 bases and J by 4 bases, with 5 bases between. The CDR3 totals 10 residues. Per the germline V gene, CDR1 is SEHNR and CDR2 is FQNEAQ (reference sequence). The CDR3, as DNA: TGTGCCAGCTCATTCACTGAAGCTTTCTTT. Translated: CASSFTEAFF.

This clonotype was seen only a few times. The gene calls are TRBV7-6 and TRBJ2-7, with D hard to call. The CDR3 is made up of 10 amino acids. The germline CDR1 and CDR2 sequences are SGHVS and FNYEAQ. The V end was cut by 7 bases, the J end by 4 bases, with 5 bases between. The CDR3 nucleotides are TGTGCCAGCAACCGTTACGAGCAGTACTTC. Amino acids: CASNRYEQYF.

This clonotype was observed a handful of times. This rearrangement joins TRBV10-3 to TRBJ1-3; a weak D match, TRBD1 (5 bases). Trimming removed 4 bases from V and 1 base from J, with 8 bases in between. Germline V gene sequence: CDR1 ENHRY, CDR2 SYGVKD. This CDR3 comprises 14 residues. CDR3 coding DNA: TGTGCCATCAGTGGGGACGGGTCTGGAAACACCATATATTTT. Its translation: CAISGDGSGNTIYF.

This clonotype occurred many times. This chain uses TRBV2 with TRBJ2-3; TRBD1 might be the D (5 bases). Germline V gene data show CDR1 as SNHLY and CDR2 as FYNNEI. V lost 9 bases, J lost 0 bases, and 10 bases lay in between. The CDR3 has 13 amino acids. CDR3 sequence reads: CASTGSSTDTQYF. The CDR3 DNA sequence: TGTGCCAGTACAGGATCTAGCACAGATACGCAGTATTTT.

J is TRBJ2-7 and V is TRBV2; D tentatively fits TRBD1 or TRBD2 (5 bases each). The CDR3 contains 14 residues. V lost 3 bases and J 6 bases, leaving 15 bases between the germline ends. The germline V gene has CDR1 SNHLY and CDR2 FYNNEI. For the CDR3, the DNA is TGTGCCAGCAGTGAGGTGGGGACCTCTCCCGAGCAGTACTTC. Its protein is CASSEVGTSPEQYF. Full variable domain (rest looked up from reference TRBV2 and TRBJ2-7): EPEVTQTPSHQVTQMGQEVILRCVPISNHLYFYWYRQILGQKVEFLVSFYNNEISEKSEIFDDQFSVERPDGSNFTLKIRSTKLEDSAMYFCASSEVGTSPEQYFGPGTRLTVT.

The sample holds many counts of this clonotype. The chain is built from TRBV9 and TRBJ2-3, with TRBD2 matching over 8 bases. V dropped 4 bases and J dropped 0; count of bases not matched to a gene: 7. This CDR3 contains 16 residues. Germline V CDR1 and CDR2: SGDLS, YYNGEE. CDR3 sequence reads: CASSPTPGGSTDTQYF. CDR3 DNA sequence: TGTGCCAGCAGCCCAACTCCGGGGGGGAGCACAGATACGCAGTATTTT.

The CDR3 bases are TGTGCCAGCAGCGACCACCCCGGGACAGGCGCAGACAGATCCTACGAGCAGTACTTC. It encodes CASSDHPGTGADRSYEQYF. The chain uses TRBV9 and TRBJ2-7; 8 bases align to TRBD1. This CDR3 comprises 19 residues. CDR1 and CDR2 (germline): SGDLS, YYNGEE. V shed 3 bases and J 1 base; nucleotides not matched to a gene: 18.